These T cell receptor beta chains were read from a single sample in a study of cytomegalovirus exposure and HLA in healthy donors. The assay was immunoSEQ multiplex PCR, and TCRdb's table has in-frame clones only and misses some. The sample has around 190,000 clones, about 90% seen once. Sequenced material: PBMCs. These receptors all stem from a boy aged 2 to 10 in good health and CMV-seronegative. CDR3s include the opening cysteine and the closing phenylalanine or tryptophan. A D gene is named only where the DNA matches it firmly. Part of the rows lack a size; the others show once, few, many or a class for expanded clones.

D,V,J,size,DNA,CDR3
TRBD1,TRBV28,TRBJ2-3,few,TGTGCCAGCAGGGGGGGTAGGACAGGGCCTACAGATACGCAGTATTTT,CASRGGRTGPTDTQYF
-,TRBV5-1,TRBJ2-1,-,TGCGCCAGCAGCCCGGGACTGGGCCCGCCAAATGAGCAGTTCTTC,CASSPGLGPPNEQFF
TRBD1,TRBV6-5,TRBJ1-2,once,TGTGCCAGCAGTTACTCCACAGGGGGCGATGGCTACACCTTC,CASSYSTGGDGYTF
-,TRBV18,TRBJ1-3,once,TGTGCCAGCTCAGAAGTAGACTCTGGAAACACCATATATTTT,CASSEVDSGNTIYF
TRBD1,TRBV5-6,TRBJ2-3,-,TGTGCCAGCAGTTTTGACAGGGGTGATACGCAGTATTTT,CASSFDRGDTQYF
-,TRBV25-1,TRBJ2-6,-,TGTGCCAGCAGTGTGAGGGAGGCTGGGGCCAACGTCCTGACTTTC,CASSVREAGANVLTF
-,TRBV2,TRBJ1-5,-,TGTGCCAGCACCGGGAACAATCAGCCCCAGCATTTT,CASTGNNQPQHF
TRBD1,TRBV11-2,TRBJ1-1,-,TGTGCCAGCAGCCCTAGACAGGGGTGGAGCCCGAACACTGAAGCTTTCTTT,CASSPRQGWSPNTEAFF
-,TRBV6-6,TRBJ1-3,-,TGTGCCAGCAGTTACGTCGGGGGCTCTGGAAACACCATATATTTT,CASSYVGGSGNTIYF
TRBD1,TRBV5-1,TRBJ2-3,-,TGCGCCAGCAGCTTGGCTGGGACAGGCGGCACAGATACGCAGTATTTT,CASSLAGTGGTDTQYF
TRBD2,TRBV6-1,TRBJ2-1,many,TGTGCCAGCAGTGAACTAGCGGGGGAGGGCAATGAGCAGTTCTTC,CASSELAGEGNEQFF
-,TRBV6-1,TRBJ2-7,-,TGTGCCAGCAGTCCCAGACTAGACTCCTACGAGCAGTACTTC,CASSPRLDSYEQYF
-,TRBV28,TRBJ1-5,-,TGTGCCAGCAGTATTAGAGCCCGCGGGGTCTATAGCAATCAGCCCCAGCATTTT,CASSIRARGVYSNQPQHF
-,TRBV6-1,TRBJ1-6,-,TGTGCCAGCAAGACAACCAGGGATCTGTCTTCACCCCTCCACTTT,CASKTTRDLSSPLHF
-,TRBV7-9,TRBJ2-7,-,TGTGCCAGCAGCTTGAGCCTCTACGAGCAGTACTTC,CASSLSLYEQYF
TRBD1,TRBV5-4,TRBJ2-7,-,TGTGCCAGCAGCCCCCTGAACAGGGGGCTCGACGAGCAGTACTTC,CASSPLNRGLDEQYF
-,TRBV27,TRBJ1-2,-,TGTGCCAGCAGTTTGGGAGGGGTAGCTAACTATGGCTACACCTTC,CASSLGGVANYGYTF
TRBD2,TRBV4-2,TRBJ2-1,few,TGTGCCAGCAGCCAAAGGACTAGAAGCTACAATGAGCAGTTCTTC,CASSQRTRSYNEQFF
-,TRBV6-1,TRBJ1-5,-,TGTGCCAGCATCATGGTAGAAACTGTTAATCAGCCCCAGCATTTT,CASIMVETVNQPQHF
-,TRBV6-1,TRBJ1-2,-,TGTGCCAGCAGTGACATATCGCGGAGGGACTATGGCTACACCTTC,CASSDISRRDYGYTF
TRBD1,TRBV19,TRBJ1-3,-,TGTGCCAGTAGCGCGACAGGGAGCTCTGGAAACACCATATATTTT,CASSATGSSGNTIYF
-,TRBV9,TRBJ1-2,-,TGTGCCAGCAGCCTCAGGGGCCTCGCTTCGGAGGGCTACACCTTC,CASSLRGLASEGYTF
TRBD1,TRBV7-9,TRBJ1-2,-,TGTGCCAGCAGCCCCCGCAGGGGGCCAGGGACCTACTATGGCTACACCTTC,CASSPRRGPGTYYGYTF
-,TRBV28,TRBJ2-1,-,TGTGCCAGCAGTTTCGGGGGGCAGGACTACAATGAGCAGTTCTTC,CASSFGGQDYNEQFF
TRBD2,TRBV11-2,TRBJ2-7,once,TGTGCCAGCAGCTTTGCGGGAGGGCCCTACGAGCAGTACTTC,CASSFAGGPYEQYF
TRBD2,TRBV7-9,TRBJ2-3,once,TGTGCCAGCAGCTCCGGACTAGCGGGAATCACAGATACGCAGTATTTT,CASSSGLAGITDTQYF
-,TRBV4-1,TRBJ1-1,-,TGCGCCAGCAGCCAAGAATCTTCGGGCACTGAAGCTTTCTTT,CASSQESSGTEAFF
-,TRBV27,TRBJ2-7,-,TGTGCCAGCAGCTTTGGGCGGGATTACGAGCAGTACTTC,CASSFGRDYEQYF
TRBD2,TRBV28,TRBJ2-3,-,TGTGCCAGCAGAAGAACTAGCGGGGGGGTTGTCGTATCAGATACGCAGTATTTT,CASRRTSGGVVVSDTQYF
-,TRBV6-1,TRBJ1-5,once,TGTGCCAGCGTAGGAGGGTCTGGTAGCAATCAGCCCCAGCATTTT,CASVGGSGSNQPQHF
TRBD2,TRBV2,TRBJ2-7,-,TGTGCCAGCATGCGGGGGGACTTC,CASMRGDF
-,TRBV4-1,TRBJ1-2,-,TGCGCCAGCAGCCAAGCTGTAGCAGTAAACTATGGCTACACCTTC,CASSQAVAVNYGYTF
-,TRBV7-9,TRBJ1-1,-,TGTGCCAGCAGCTACCGAGCGGGGGTTGCTGAAGCTTTCTTT,CASSYRAGVAEAFF
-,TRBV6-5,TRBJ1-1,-,TGTGCCAGCAGTGCTGAGATGAACACTGAAGCTTTCTTT,CASSAEMNTEAFF
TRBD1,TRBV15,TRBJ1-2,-,TGTGCCACCAGCAGAGATGGGACAGGGTTGGATGGCTACACCTTC,CATSRDGTGLDGYTF
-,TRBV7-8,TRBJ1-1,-,TGTGCCAGCAGCTTACGCGGGCAGTCCATGCCCCTGAACACTGAAGCTTTCTTT,CASSLRGQSMPLNTEAFF
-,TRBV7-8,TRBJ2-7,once,TGTGCCACGAAAGAATATCCAGGGGCGAAAAACCCCTACGAGCAGTACTTC,CATKEYPGAKNPYEQYF
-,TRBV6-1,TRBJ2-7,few,TGTGCCACCGAGATCCGCGAGCAGTACTTC,CATEIREQYF
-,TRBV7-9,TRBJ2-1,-,TGTGCCAGCAGCCCCTCCCCAGGACAGAAACTTTTATACAATGAGCAGTTCTTC,CASSPSPGQKLLYNEQFF
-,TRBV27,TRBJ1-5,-,TGTGCCAGCAGTCGGGGGGTGAATCAGCCCCAGCATTTT,CASSRGVNQPQHF
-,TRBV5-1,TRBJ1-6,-,TGCGCCAGCAGCTTCTGGCAAAACTCCTATAATTCACCCCTCCACTTT,CASSFWQNSYNSPLHF
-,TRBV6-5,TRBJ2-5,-,TGTGCCAGCGCGGTCCTCCAAGAGACCCAGTACTTC,CASAVLQETQYF
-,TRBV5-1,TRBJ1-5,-,TGCGCCAGCAGCCCTGGAGGGGTGGCAGGCAATCAGCCCCAGCATTTT,CASSPGGVAGNQPQHF
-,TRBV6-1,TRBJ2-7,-,TGTGCCAGCAGTACCCTGCGGACACCGTTAGACGAGCAGTACTTC,CASSTLRTPLDEQYF
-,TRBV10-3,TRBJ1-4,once,TGTGCCATCAGTGAGCCCCGGGTGGGGCGGAGTGAAAAACTGTTTTTT,CAISEPRVGRSEKLFF
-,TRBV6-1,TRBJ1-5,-,TGTGCCAGCAGTGAAGCTTTCCATAATCAGCCCCAGCATTTT,CASSEAFHNQPQHF
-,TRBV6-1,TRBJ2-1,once,TGTGCCAGCAGAAGCCGGGACACCTACAATGAGCAGTTCTTC,CASRSRDTYNEQFF
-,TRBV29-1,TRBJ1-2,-,TGCAGCGGCTTCTCCAGGGTTAACTATGGCTACACCTTC,CSGFSRVNYGYTF
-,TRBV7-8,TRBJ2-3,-,TGTGCCAGCAGCTTAGCCTGGGCGGATACGCAGTATTTT,CASSLAWADTQYF
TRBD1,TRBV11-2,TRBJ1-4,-,TGTGCTAGCAGCCACTACAGGGGGACTAATGAAAAACTGTTTTTT,CASSHYRGTNEKLFF
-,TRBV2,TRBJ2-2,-,TGTGCCAGCACCCTGAACACCGGGGAGCTGTTTTTT,CASTLNTGELFF
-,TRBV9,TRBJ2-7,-,TGTGCCAGCAGCCCTACCGAGGGCTCCTACGAGCAGTACTTC,CASSPTEGSYEQYF
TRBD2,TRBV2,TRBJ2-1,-,TGTGCCAGCAGGCGACTAGCGGGAGGGTACAATGAGCAGTTCTTC,CASRRLAGGYNEQFF